Shown below are 3 T cell receptor beta chains from a single sample sequenced in a study of human T cells and chemical hapten exposure. The time point: pre-sensitization, week 0. Noted treatment: therapeutic diphenylcyclopropenone sensitization with weekly scalp DPC. TCRdb ran MiXCR on the RACE reads and lists one entry per CDR3 protein. The sample has around 120,000 distinct CDR3 sequences; roughly 14% are singletons. The specimen was whole blood, collected in connection with sensitization to the hapten diphenylcyclopropenone (DPC). The receptors were gathered from a woman aged 18 to 35 with alopecia areata. Some clones in this sample may be carry-over from other donors' samples.

The V and J genes are TRBV5-1 and TRBJ2-1; tentatively, D is TRBD1 (5 bases). Per the germline V gene, CDR1 is SGHRS and CDR2 is YFSETQ. CDR3 length equals 14 residues. Trimming took 5 bases from V and 0 from J, leaving 9 bases between them. The CDR3 bases are TGCGCCAGCAGTAACAGGAGCTCCTACAATGAGCAGTTCTTC. This encodes CASSNRSSYNEQFF.

In this sample, this clonotype turned up a few times. The rearrangement uses TRBV12-3 or TRBV12-4 and TRBJ1-1; TRBD1 aligns across 8 bases. The CDR3 extends over 13 amino acids. The V segment lost 1 base and the J segment 7 bases; nucleotides outside the gene matches: 2. The CDR3 DNA is TGTGCCAGCAGTTTAGGACAGGGGAGTGAAGCTTTCTTT. The encoded protein is CASSLGQGSEAFF.

There are a few counts of this clonotype. The chain is built from TRBV7-2 and TRBJ1-5; D not resolved. This CDR3 region has 13 residues. V was clipped by 0 bases and J by 7 bases, with 7 bases between them. From germline, CDR1 is SGHTA and CDR2 FQGNSA. The CDR3 here is CASSLASSQPQHF. CDR3 bases: TGTGCCAGCAGCTTAGCGTCAAGCCAGCCCCAGCATTTT. The complete variable domain, with remaining parts taken from reference TRBV7-2 and TRBJ1-5, reads GAGVSQSPSNKVTEKGKDVELRCDPISGHTALYWYRQSLGQGLEFLIYFQGNSAPDKSGLPSDRFSAERTGGSVSTLTIQRTQQEDSAVYLCASSLASSQPQHFGDGTRLSIL.